The present entry profiles one TCR beta chain with its context. Its recognized antigen is unknown. Nothing much larger sits one base from this clone, and base qualities are not available. The receptor library was made with the immunoSEQ multiplex PCR assay. The paper's data handling went like this. A statistical classification framework was built to diagnose cytomegalovirus status from the catalog of TCR beta chain sequences. This is the immuneACCESS table as TCRdb keeps it, with only in-frame sequences that have V and J called. A part of the clones is gone; compared with another copy, unresolved V genes explain less than half, and the rest is unexplained. V and J calls and clone size are those listed in that table; D and trimming were worked out from the DNA. This sample gives about 160,000 clones in total; about 86% of them show up just once. Of the sample, more than 2% is held by the ten largest clones.

Trimmed from V: 7 bases; trimmed from J: 6 bases; junction bases lacking a gene match: 8. Sequences SNHLY (CDR1) and FYNNEI (CDR2) are obtained from the germline V gene. The CDR3 spans 14 residues, from the cysteine through the phenylalanine. Of the read, only the CDR3 DNA is kept; its 42 bases are in frame from base 1. The data derive from a study of cytomegalovirus exposure and HLA in healthy donors (dated by TCRdb to 2016 to 2017). Describing the broader study: A later analysis indicated that the 120 or so validation repertoires were generated on the platform also employed for the 700 or so repertoires of the first cohort. To predict cytomegalovirus infection status, the study combined high-throughput TCR immunosequencing, statistical association of individual TCRs with disease status, and machine learning. The study aimed to test whether cataloging public T cell receptors could reveal signatures of past pathogen exposure. Along with the approximately 700-subject first cohort, a separate validation cohort of over a hundred different subjects was used. General findings and caveats noted by the study authors: Most TCR sequences were seen in very few donors, while some public TCRs were found in many individuals. The study gave a list of about 160 TCR beta chains associated with cytomegalovirus. The authors suggested that the approach could potentially be extended to other disease states and immunological phenotypes. Cytomegalovirus status was reported to be diagnosed by the classifier with high specificity and sensitivity in both the original and validation cohorts. Subsequent analysis determined that TCRs grouped into clusters in the first cohort also showed a tendency toward co-occurrence across the 120 or so validation repertoires, and 94% of cluster scores exceeded 0. A later analysis had no HLA typing for the validation cohort, so co-occurrence there was scored across all 120 or so repertoires. Three of the identified cytomegalovirus-associated TCR beta chains were confirmed in vitro to be specific for cytomegalovirus antigens.

Separate from the roughly 650-subject first cohort, the validation cohort of 95 to 150 subjects was the group to which the donors belonged. This sequence originates from a woman aged 18-29 years in good health and CMV-seronegative. Sequenced sample: PBMCs. The chain couples TRBV2 to TRBJ1-4; the junction holds 7 bases that match TRBD1. The DNA sequence reads TGTGCCAGCACCCTCGACAGGGACGATGAAAAACTGTTTTTT. Its protein product is CASTLDRDDEKLFF. Extended through the reference TRBV2 and TRBJ1-4 proteins, this CDR3 yields the full variable domain: EPEVTQTPSHQVTQMGQEVILRCVPISNHLYFYWYRQILGQKVEFLVSFYNNEISEKSEIFDDQFSVERPDGSNFTLKIRSTKLEDSAMYFCASTLDRDDEKLFFGSGTQLSVL.